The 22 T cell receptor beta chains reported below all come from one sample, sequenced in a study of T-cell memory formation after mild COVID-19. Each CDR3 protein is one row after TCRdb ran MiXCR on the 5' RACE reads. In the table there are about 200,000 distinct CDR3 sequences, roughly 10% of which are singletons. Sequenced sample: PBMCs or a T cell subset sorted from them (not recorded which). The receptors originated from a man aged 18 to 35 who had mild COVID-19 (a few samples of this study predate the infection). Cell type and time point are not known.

The chain's CDR3 is CASSPGTRNNEQFF. CDR3 DNA sequence: TGTGCCAGCAGCCCAGGGACTAGGAACAATGAGCAGTTCTTC. The chain links TRBV11-2 to TRBJ2-1; TRBD2 agrees at 8 bases. The CDR3 sequence is 14 residues long. With 5 bases clipped from V and 5 bases from J, the junction kept 5 bases outside the gene matches. The germline CDR1 and CDR2 sequences are SGHAT and FQNNGV. Using reference TRBV11-2 and TRBJ2-1 for the parts outside the CDR3, the full variable domain is EAGVAQSPRYKIIEKRQSVAFWCNPISGHATLYWYQQILGQGPKLLIQFQNNGVVDDSQLPKDRFSAERLKGVDSTLKIQPAKLEDSAVYLCASSPGTRNNEQFFGPGTRLTVL.

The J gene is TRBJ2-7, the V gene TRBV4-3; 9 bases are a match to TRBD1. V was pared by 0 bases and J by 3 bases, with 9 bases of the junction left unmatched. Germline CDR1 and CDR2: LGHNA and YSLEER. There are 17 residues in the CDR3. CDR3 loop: CASSQDELGQGVYEQYF. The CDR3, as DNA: TGCGCCAGCAGCCAAGATGAACTGGGACAGGGTGTCTACGAGCAGTACTTC.

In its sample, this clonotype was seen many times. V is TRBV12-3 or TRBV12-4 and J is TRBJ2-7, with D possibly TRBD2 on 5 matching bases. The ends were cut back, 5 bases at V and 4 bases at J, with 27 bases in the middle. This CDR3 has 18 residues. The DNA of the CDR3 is TGTGCCAGCAGTAGGCCATCTAGCCGTTCTAGGTTCGAGTACGAGCAGTACGTC. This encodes CASSRPSSRSRFEYEQYV.

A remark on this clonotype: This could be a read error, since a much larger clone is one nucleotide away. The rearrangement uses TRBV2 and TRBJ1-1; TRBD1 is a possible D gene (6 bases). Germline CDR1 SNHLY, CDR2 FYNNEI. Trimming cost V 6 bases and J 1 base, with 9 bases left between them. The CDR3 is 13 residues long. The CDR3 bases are TGTGCCAGCAGCGTACAGGGGAACACTGAAGCTTTCTTT. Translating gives CASSVQGNTEAFF.

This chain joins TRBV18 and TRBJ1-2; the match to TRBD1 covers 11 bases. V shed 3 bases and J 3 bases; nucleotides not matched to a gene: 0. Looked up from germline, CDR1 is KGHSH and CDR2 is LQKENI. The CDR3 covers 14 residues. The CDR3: CASSPGQGDYGYTF. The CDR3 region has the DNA TGTGCCAGCTCACCGGGACAGGGGGACTATGGCTACACCTTC.

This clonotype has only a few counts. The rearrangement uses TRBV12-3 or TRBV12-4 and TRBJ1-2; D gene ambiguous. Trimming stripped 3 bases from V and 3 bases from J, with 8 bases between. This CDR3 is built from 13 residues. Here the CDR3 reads CASSFEVYYGYTF. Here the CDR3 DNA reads TGTGCCAGCAGTTTCGAGGTATACTATGGCTACACCTTC.

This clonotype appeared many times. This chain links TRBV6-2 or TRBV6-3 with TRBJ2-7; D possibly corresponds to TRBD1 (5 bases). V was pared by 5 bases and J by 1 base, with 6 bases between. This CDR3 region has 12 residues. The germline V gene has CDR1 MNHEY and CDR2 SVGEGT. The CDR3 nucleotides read TGTGCCAGCAGTGACAGTTCCTACGAGCAGTACTTC. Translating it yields CASSDSSYEQYF.

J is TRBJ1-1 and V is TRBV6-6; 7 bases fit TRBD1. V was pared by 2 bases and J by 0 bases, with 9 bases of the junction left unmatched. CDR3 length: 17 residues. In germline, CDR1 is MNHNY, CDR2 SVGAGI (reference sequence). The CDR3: CASSYPHSQGVNTEAFF. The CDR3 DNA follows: TGTGCCAGCAGTTACCCCCACAGCCAGGGGGTGAACACTGAAGCTTTCTTT.

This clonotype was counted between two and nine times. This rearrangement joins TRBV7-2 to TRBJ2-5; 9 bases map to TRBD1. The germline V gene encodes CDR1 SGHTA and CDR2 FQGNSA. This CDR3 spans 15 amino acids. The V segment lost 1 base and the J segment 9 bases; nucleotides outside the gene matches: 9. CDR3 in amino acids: CASSLDGGGTGSQYF. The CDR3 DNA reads TGTGCCAGCAGCTTAGATGGTGGCGGGACAGGGTCCCAGTACTTC.

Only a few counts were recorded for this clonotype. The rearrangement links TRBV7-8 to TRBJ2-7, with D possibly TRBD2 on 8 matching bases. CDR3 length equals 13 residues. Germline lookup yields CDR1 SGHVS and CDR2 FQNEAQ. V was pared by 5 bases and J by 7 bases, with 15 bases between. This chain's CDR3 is CASSPGGTAEQYV. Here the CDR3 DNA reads TGTGCCAGCAGCCCGGGAGGGACAGCTGAGCAGTACGTC.

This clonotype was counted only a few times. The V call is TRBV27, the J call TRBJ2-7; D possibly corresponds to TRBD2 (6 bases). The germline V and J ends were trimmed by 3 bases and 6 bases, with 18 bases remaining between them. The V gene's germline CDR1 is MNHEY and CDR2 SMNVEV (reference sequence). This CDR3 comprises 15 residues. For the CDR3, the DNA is TGTGCCAGCAGTTTTTCGGGAGCAGCGGTCCTCGAGCAGTACTTC. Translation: CASSFSGAAVLEQYF.

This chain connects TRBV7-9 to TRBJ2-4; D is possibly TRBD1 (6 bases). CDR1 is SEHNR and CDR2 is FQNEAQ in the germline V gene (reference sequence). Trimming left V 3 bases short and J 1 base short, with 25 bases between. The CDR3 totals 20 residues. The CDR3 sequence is CASSFGLVWDTSVAKNIQYF. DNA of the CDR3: TGTGCCAGCAGCTTTGGTCTGGTTTGGGACACCTCCGTGGCCAAAAACATTCAGTACTTC.

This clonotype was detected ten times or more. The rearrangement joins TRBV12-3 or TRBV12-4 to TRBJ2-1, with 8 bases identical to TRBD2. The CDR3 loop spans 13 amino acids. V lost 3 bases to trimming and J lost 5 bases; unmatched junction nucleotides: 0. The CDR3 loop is CASSFGRDNEQFF. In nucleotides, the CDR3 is TGTGCCAGCAGTTTCGGGAGGGACAATGAGCAGTTCTTC.

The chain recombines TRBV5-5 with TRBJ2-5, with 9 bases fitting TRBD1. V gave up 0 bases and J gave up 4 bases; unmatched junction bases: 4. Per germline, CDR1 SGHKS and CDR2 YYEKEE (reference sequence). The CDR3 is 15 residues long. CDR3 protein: CASSLVTGGGETQYF. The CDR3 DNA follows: TGTGCCAGCAGCTTGGTGACAGGGGGGGGAGAGACCCAGTACTTC.

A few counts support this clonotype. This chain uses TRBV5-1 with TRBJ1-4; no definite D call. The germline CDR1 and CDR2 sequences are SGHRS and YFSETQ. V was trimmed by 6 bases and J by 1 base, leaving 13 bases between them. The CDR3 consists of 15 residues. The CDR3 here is CASTPTGRTNEKLFF. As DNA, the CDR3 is TGCGCCAGCACCCCGACGGGGAGAACTAATGAAAAACTGTTTTTT.

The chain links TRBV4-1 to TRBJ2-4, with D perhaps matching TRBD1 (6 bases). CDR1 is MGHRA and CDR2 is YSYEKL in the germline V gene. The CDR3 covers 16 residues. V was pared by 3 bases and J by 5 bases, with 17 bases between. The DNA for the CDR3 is TGCGCCAGCAGCCATCCGGTCAGGGGACGGGAAAACATTCAGTACTTC. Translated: CASSHPVRGRENIQYF.

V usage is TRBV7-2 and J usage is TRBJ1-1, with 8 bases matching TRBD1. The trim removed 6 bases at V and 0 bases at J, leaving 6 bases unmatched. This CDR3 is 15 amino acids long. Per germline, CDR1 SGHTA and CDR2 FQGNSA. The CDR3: CASRNQGAMNTEAFF. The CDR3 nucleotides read TGTGCCAGCAGAAATCAGGGGGCAATGAACACTGAAGCTTTCTTT.

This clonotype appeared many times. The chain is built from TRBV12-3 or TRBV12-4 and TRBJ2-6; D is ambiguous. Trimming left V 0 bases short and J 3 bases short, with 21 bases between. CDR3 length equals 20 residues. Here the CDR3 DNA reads TGTGCCAGCAGTTTAGCGCCCGATCCCTTGGATTTGGGTGGGGCCAACGTCCTGACTTTC. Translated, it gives CASSLAPDPLDLGGANVLTF.

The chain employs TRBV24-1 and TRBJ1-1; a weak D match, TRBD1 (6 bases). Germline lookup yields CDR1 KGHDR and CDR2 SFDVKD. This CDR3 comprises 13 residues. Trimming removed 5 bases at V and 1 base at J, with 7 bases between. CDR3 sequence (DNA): TGTGCCACCAGTGGAGGGGGGAACACTGAAGCTTTCTTT. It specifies CATSGGGNTEAFF.

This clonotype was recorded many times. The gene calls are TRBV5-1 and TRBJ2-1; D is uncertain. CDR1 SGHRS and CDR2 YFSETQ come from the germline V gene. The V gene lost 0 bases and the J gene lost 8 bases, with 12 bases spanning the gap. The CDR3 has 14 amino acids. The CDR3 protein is CASSLDSSYHEQFF. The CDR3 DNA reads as TGCGCCAGCAGCTTGGACAGTTCTTACCATGAGCAGTTCTTC. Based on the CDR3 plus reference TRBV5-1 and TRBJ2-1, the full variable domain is KAGVTQTPRYLIKTRGQQVTLSCSPISGHRSVSWYQQTPGQGLQFLFEYFSETQRNKGNFPGRFSGRQFSNSRSEMNVSTLELGDSALYLCASSLDSSYHEQFFGPGTRLTVL.

CDR3 DNA sequence: TGCGCCAGCAGCCAAGGTGACAGGCGTTATAGCAATCAGCCCCAGCATTTT. It codes for CASSQGDRRYSNQPQHF. This sequence joins TRBV4-1 and TRBJ1-5; a possible D gene is TRBD1 (6 bases). Trimming pared 1 base from V and 0 bases from J, leaving 13 bases between. The V gene's germline CDR1 is MGHRA and CDR2 YSYEKL. This CDR3 is built from 17 residues.

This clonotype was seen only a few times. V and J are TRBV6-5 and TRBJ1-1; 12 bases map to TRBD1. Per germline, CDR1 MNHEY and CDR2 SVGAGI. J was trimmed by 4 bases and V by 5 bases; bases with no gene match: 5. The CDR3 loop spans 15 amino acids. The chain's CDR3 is CASSRDRGLGTEAFF. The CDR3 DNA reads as TGTGCCAGCAGTCGGGACAGGGGGCTGGGCACTGAAGCTTTCTTT.